The clone carrying this T cell receptor (beta chain) was seen a few times. This entry belongs to a study of human T cells and chemical hapten exposure. Time point described: patch test 1, 2 weeks after DPC sensitization. Treatment of the sample: therapeutic diphenylcyclopropenone sensitization with weekly scalp DPC. This CDR3 region has 14 residues. V was pared by 6 bases and J by 1 base, with 11 bases between. Germline CDR1 ENHRY, CDR2 SYGVKD. Authors' analysis steps: Ranging from about 20,000 to 750,000, TCR counts per sample had a median value of around 91,000. TCRdb reanalysed the RACE reads using MiXCR and keeps one entry per CDR3 protein. The V and J calls, along with clone size, are taken from TCRdb and not from the paper's own processing. The sample lists fewer than 200,000 distinct CDR3 sequences, 20% to 25% occurring once.

The material was whole blood, obtained in connection with sensitization to the hapten diphenylcyclopropenone (DPC). The clonotype originates from a woman aged 50 to 60 with alopecia areata. Some clones in this sample may be carry-over from other donors' samples. The chain employs TRBV10-3 and TRBJ2-3; TRBD1 or TRBD2 may be the D gene (5 bases each). The CDR3 nucleotides read TGTGCCATCAGCAGGGACCGGGGCACAGATACGCAGTATTTT. Protein sequence: CAISRDRGTDTQYF.